This T cell receptor (beta chain) was sequenced during a study of blood T cells in healthy people across ages. About the research overall: Researchers report that template switching captured about one barcoded beta molecule per two T cells. Study outcomes and limitations: Roughly linearly, TCR beta diversity per million T cells fell as age increased. The lack of PBMC sorting stopped any conclusive naive versus antigen-experienced comparison.

A sample-barcoded 5' primer and a J-beta primer mix were used in a second PCR of about 7 to 12 cycles. Every sample returned 3 million or more CDR3-containing paired-end reads. TCRdb ran MiXCR on the 5' RACE reads and lists one entry per CDR3 protein. Here the sample spans roughly 800,000 distinct CDR3 sequences, 55% to 75% being singletons. This CDR3 is 14 amino acids long. V shed 10 bases, J shed 3 bases, and the junction held 10 bases outside the gene matches. A word on this clonotype: Its cognate antigen is unknown.

This sequence joins TRBV12-3 or TRBV12-4 and TRBJ2-5, with 8 bases matching TRBD2. This TCR came from a man aged 30-40 years in good health. Sequencing was carried out using blood. CDR3 DNA sequence: TGTGCCACCACGGGGGGGAGTCGGGAAGAGACCCAGTACTTC. Its translation: CATTGGSREETQYF.